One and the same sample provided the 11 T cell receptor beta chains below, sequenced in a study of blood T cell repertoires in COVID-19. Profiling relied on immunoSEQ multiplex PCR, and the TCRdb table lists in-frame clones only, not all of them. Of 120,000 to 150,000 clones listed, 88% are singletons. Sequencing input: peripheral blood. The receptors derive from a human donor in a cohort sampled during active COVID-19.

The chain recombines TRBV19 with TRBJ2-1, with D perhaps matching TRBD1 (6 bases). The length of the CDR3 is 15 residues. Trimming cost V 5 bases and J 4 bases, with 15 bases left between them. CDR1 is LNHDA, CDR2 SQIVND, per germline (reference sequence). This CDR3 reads CASSSGQGNYNEQFF. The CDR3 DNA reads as TGTGCCAGTAGTTCGGGGCAGGGGAATTACAATGAGCAGTTCTTC.

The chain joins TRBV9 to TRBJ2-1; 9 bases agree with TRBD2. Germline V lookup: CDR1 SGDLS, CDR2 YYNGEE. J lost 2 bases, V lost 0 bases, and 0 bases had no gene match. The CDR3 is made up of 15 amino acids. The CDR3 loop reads CASSVASGAYNEQFF. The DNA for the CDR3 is TGTGCCAGCAGCGTAGCTAGCGGGGCCTACAATGAGCAGTTCTTC.

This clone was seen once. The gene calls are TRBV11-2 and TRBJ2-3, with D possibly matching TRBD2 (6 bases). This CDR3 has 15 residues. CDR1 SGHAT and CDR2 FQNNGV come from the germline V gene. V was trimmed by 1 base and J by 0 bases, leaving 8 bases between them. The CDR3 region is CASSLGDFSTDTQYF. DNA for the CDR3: TGTGCCAGCAGCTTAGGGGACTTTAGCACAGATACGCAGTATTTT.

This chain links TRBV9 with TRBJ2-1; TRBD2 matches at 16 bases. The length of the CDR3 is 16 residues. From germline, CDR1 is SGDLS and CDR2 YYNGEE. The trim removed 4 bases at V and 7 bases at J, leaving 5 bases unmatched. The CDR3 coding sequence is TGTGCCAGCAGCTTACAGGGACTAGCGGGGGGGAATGAGCAGTTCTTC. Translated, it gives CASSLQGLAGGNEQFF.

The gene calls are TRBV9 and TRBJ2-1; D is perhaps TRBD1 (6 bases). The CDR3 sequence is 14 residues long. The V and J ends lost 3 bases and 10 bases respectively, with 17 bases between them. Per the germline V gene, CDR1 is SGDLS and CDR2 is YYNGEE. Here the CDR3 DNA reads TGTGCCAGCAGCGCCTATCGCAGGGGCAAGGAGCAGTTCTTC. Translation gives CASSAYRRGKEQFF.

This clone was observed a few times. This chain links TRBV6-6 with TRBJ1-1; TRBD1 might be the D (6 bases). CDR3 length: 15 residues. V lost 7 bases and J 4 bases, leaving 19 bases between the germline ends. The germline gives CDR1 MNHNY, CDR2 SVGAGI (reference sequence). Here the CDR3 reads CASTLEGGSGTEAFF. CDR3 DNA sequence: TGTGCCAGCACCCTGGAAGGGGGATCGGGCACTGAAGCTTTCTTT.

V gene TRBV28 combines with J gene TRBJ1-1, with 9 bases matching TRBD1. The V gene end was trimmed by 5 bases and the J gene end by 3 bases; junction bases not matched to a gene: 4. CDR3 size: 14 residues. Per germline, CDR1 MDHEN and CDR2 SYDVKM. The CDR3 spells CASSTGTGHTEAFF. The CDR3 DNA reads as TGTGCCAGCAGTACCGGGACAGGGCACACTGAAGCTTTCTTT.

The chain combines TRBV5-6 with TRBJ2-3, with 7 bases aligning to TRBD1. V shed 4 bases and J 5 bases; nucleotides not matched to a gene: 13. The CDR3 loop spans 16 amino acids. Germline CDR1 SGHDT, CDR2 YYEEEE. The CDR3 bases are TGTGCCAGCAGCCCTTGGACAGGTTACTCGAAAGATACGCAGTATTTT. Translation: CASSPWTGYSKDTQYF.

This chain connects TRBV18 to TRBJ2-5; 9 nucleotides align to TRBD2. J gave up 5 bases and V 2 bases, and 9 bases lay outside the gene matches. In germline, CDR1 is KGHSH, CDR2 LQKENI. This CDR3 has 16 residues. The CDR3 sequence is CASSPITAGGQETQYF. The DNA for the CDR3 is TGTGCCAGCTCACCAATTACAGCGGGAGGCCAGGAGACCCAGTACTTC.

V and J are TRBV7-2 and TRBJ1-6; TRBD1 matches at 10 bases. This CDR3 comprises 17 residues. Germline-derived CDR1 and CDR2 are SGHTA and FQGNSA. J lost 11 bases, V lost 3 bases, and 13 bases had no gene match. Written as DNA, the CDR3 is TGTGCCAGCAGCTTGCCGTCGCGCCGGGACAGGGGTCCACCCCTCCACTTT. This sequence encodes CASSLPSRRDRGPPLHF.

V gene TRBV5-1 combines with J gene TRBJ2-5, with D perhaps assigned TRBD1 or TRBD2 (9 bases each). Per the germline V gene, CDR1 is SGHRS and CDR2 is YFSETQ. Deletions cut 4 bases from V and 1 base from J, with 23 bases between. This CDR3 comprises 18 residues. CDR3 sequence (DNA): TGCGCCAGCAGCCGGGACAGGGCTTCTAGCGGGGCCCAAGAGACCCAGTACTTC. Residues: CASSRDRASSGAQETQYF. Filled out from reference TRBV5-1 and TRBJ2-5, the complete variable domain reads KAGVTQTPRYLIKTRGQQVTLSCSPISGHRSVSWYQQTPGQGLQFLFEYFSETQRNKGNFPGRFSGRQFSNSRSEMNVSTLELGDSALYLCASSRDRASSGAQETQYFGPGTRLLVL.